What follows are 5 T cell receptor beta chains derived from one specimen sequenced in a study of T cell repertoires in cytomegalovirus infection. In TCRdb, the reads were re-called with MiXCR into one record per CDR3 protein. The sample lists 450,000 to 600,000 distinct CDR3 sequences, approximately 11% occurring once. The sequenced material came from PBMCs. Source of these receptors: a human donor in good health (CMV status not recorded). Some clones in this sample may be carry-over from other donors' samples.

Ten or more counts support this clonotype. The chain links TRBV6-1 to TRBJ1-4, with TRBD1 as a possible D gene (6 bases). Per germline, CDR1 MNHNS and CDR2 SASEGT. The length of the CDR3 is 15 residues. Trimming removed 2 bases at V and 7 bases at J, with 14 bases between. The CDR3 coding sequence is TGTGCCAGCAGTGAATGGCTGGGGGCCGGTGAAAAACTGTTTTTT. Translating it yields CASSEWLGAGEKLFF.

This clonotype appeared a few times. The chain recombines TRBV6-1 with TRBJ2-7; 11 bases match TRBD1. The CDR3 totals 14 residues. CDR1 MNHNS and CDR2 SASEGT come from the germline V gene. V was clipped by 6 bases and J by 9 bases; unmatched bases: 10. CDR3 amino acids: CASSRGTGGVGQYF. DNA of the CDR3: TGTGCCAGCAGCAGGGGGACAGGGGGTGTAGGGCAGTACTTC.

As to this clonotype: A single base separates this from a much larger clone, so it may be a read error. The chain is built from TRBV7-9 and TRBJ2-2; D is ambiguous. CDR3 length: 14 residues. Per germline, CDR1 SEHNR and CDR2 FQNEAQ (reference sequence). Trimming took off 5 bases at V and 0 bases at J, with 7 bases between the two ends. The CDR3 DNA follows: TGTGCCAGCAGCCAACAAACGAACACCGGGGAGCTGTTTTTT. Protein product: CASSQQTNTGELFF.

The chain combines TRBV29-1 with TRBJ2-7; TRBD2 is a possible D gene (6 bases). The V gene lost 4 bases and the J gene lost 0 bases, with 19 bases spanning the gap. CDR1 and CDR2 from the germline V gene are SQVTM and ANQGSEA. The CDR3 has 16 amino acids. The CDR3 reads CSVGGGGPWSSYEQYF. CDR3 DNA sequence: TGCAGCGTTGGGGGAGGAGGCCCTTGGAGCTCCTACGAGCAGTACTTC.

This clonotype was counted at least ten times. The chain couples TRBV2 to TRBJ2-1, with TRBD2 identical over 8 bases. The CDR3 has 16 residues. Germline CDR1 and CDR2: SNHLY and FYNNEI. The V segment lost 7 bases and the J segment 3 bases; nucleotides outside the gene matches: 11. The CDR3 loop reads CASKAGLAGNYNEQFF. For the CDR3, the DNA is TGTGCCAGCAAGGCTGGTCTAGCGGGCAACTACAATGAGCAGTTCTTC.